The next 10 T cell receptor beta chains were all read from a single sample in a study of blood T cell repertoires in COVID-19. Clones were sequenced by immunoSEQ multiplex PCR, and TCRdb holds only the in-frame ones, with some missing. The sample yields 30,000 or so clones, about 90% seen once. The material sequenced was peripheral blood. The receptors derive from a man in his sixties or seventies with active or convalescent COVID-19.

The V call is TRBV4-3, the J call TRBJ1-1; D unresolved. The CDR3 length is 13 residues. Trimming took 0 bases from V and 9 from J, leaving 11 bases between them. Germline loops: CDR1 LGHNA, CDR2 YSLEER. CDR3 sequence: CASSQDPGIQAFF. DNA for the CDR3: TGCGCCAGCAGCCAAGATCCCGGGATACAAGCTTTCTTT.

V usage is TRBV9 and J usage is TRBJ1-1; D unresolved. The CDR3 runs 14 residues. V gave up 0 bases and J gave up 1 base, with 7 bases separating them. Germline CDR1 reads SGDLS; CDR2 reads YYNGEE. Here the CDR3 reads CASSVVAGNTEAFF. DNA of the CDR3: TGTGCCAGCAGCGTAGTGGCGGGGAACACTGAAGCTTTCTTT.

This chain links TRBV6-5 with TRBJ2-3; maybe TRBD2 (6 bases). Trimming removed 10 bases at V and 3 bases at J, with 14 bases between. The CDR3 is made up of 13 amino acids. CDR1 and CDR2 from the germline V gene are MNHEY and SVGAGI. The CDR3 is CATQQEGTDTQYF. The CDR3 coding sequence is TGTGCCACTCAGCAGGAGGGGACAGATACGCAGTATTTT.

This chain joins TRBV4-1 and TRBJ1-3; D is unclear. The CDR3 runs 16 residues. CDR1 and CDR2 (germline): MGHRA, YSYEKL. Trimming cost V 1 base and J 0 bases, with 10 bases left between them. The CDR3 sequence is CASSQAPGTSGNTIYF. The CDR3 DNA reads TGCGCCAGCAGCCAAGCACCAGGCACCTCTGGAAACACCATATATTTT.

CDR3 sequence: CASSQGTSGIYEQYF. The DNA of the CDR3 is TGCGCCAGCAGCCAAGGGACTAGCGGGATCTACGAGCAGTACTTC. The V call is TRBV4-1, the J call TRBJ2-7; 12 bases fit TRBD2. The CDR3 loop spans 15 amino acids. The J segment lost 3 bases and the V segment lost 1 base, leaving 1 base of the junction unmatched. Germline CDR1 reads MGHRA; CDR2 reads YSYEKL.

For the CDR3, the DNA is TGTGCCAGCCACACCCCCGCTACAGGAAAGTATGGCTACACCTTC. Protein: CASHTPATGKYGYTF. J is TRBJ1-2 and V is TRBV6-5; tentative D call: TRBD1 (5 bases). From germline, CDR1 is MNHEY and CDR2 SVGAGI. The CDR3 is made up of 15 amino acids. V lost 8 bases to trimming and J lost 5 bases, with 21 bases between them.

The V and J genes are TRBV10-3 and TRBJ2-1; 11 nucleotides match TRBD2. V lost 3 bases, J lost 3 bases, and 7 bases stayed unmatched. The CDR3 totals 17 residues. Germline CDR1 and CDR2: ENHRY and SYGVKD. This CDR3 is CAISERLAGSRYNEQFF. The CDR3 DNA sequence: TGTGCCATCAGTGAAAGACTAGCGGGGTCCCGCTACAATGAGCAGTTCTTC.

V gene TRBV18 combines with J gene TRBJ1-1; the D is unclear. The CDR3 sequence is 12 residues long. Trimming cost V 2 bases and J 7 bases, with 8 bases left between them. Germline V CDR1 and CDR2: KGHSH, LQKENI. CDR3 DNA: TGTGCCAGCTCACCAGTCCGGGGTGAAGCTTTCTTT. It specifies CASSPVRGEAFF.

The J gene is TRBJ1-4, the V gene TRBV5-1; TRBD1 is a possible D gene (5 bases). CDR1 is SGHRS, CDR2 YFSETQ, per germline. This CDR3 is built from 16 residues. Between the trimmed V and J ends, which lost 0 bases and 3 bases, there was a span of 12 bases. The CDR3 region has the DNA TGCGCCAGCAGCTTGGGCCATAGACAGCCTAATGAAAAACTGTTTTTT. Translation gives CASSLGHRQPNEKLFF.

The rearrangement joins TRBV27 to TRBJ2-3; TRBD2 aligns across 13 bases. Germline trimming cut 7 bases from V and 0 bases from J; bases unmatched to any gene: 13. The CDR3 covers 19 residues. CDR1 and CDR2 from the germline V gene are MNHEY and SMNVEV (reference sequence). The CDR3 region is CASTLRGLAGHSSTDTQYF. The CDR3 nucleotides are TGTGCCAGCACCTTACGGGGACTAGCGGGACATTCTAGCACAGATACGCAGTATTTT.